Given below is one T cell receptor (beta chain) in context. Its target is not known. The entry originates in a study of shared clonotypes between healthy human individuals. In the study overall: The donors, two women and three men, were aged 18 to 49. Findings of the study overall: Clonotype sharing among donors, it was expected, would be affected by sequencing depth.

There are 17 residues in the CDR3. V lost 5 bases and J lost 0; bases outside the gene matches: 9. From germline, CDR1 is MDHEN and CDR2 SYDVKM. All the donors were Caucasian adults who lived in Nashville, Tennessee. Evenly divided among several immunoSEQ plates was the genomic DNA of each subset. Using immunoSEQ multiplex PCR, the repertoire was profiled, and TCRdb retains in-frame clones only, with some absent. Of 2 million to 2.5 million clones listed, approximately 96% were seen once; the top ten hold roughly 0.13%. The chain is built from TRBV28 and TRBJ2-1; 8 positions match TRBD1. The sample taken for sequencing was naive CD4+ T cells sorted from blood. Subset reported: CD45RA+ positively selected. The clonotype was recovered from a man aged 18 to 30 in good health. The CDR3 loop is CASSVPGGASSYNEQFF. CDR3 coding DNA: TGTGCCAGCAGTGTACCAGGGGGCGCATCCTCCTACAATGAGCAGTTCTTC.